This T cell receptor beta chain stems from a study of shared clonotypes between healthy human individuals. Study-wide results and limits: Among four donors, roughly 5% of naive CD4 clonotypes were found in common. A small donor pool kept down the genetic and exposure-history diversity that was represented.

Germline V CDR1 and CDR2: LNHDA, SQIVND (reference sequence). V was pared by 4 bases and J by 7 bases, with 8 bases between. CDR3 length: 13 amino acids. With respect to this clone: Its target is not known.

Method: immunoSEQ multiplex PCR; TCRdb's copy keeps in-frame clones and lacks some. The table has some 980,000 clones, over 60% seen once; the top ten hold about 1.5%. The genes are TRBV19 and TRBJ1-6, with D tentatively TRBD1 (5 bases). This sequence originates from a man younger than 35 in good health. What was sequenced was memory CD4+ T cells sorted from blood. Documented subset: CD45RA-negative fraction. CDR3 in amino acids: CASSRGTNSPLHF. The CDR3 nucleotides read TGTGCCAGTAGTAGGGGGACGAATTCACCCCTCCACTTT.